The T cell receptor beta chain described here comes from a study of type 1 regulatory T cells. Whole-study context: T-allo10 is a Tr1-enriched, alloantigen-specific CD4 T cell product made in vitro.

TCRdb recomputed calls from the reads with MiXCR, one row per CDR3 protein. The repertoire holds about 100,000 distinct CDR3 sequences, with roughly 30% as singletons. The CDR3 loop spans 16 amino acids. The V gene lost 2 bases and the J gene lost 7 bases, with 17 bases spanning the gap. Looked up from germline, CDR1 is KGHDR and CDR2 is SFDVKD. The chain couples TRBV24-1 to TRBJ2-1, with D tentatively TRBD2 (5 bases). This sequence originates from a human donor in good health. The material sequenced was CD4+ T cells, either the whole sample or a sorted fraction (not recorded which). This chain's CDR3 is CATSDSEGILWNEQFF. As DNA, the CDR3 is TGTGCCACCAGTGATTCCGAGGGCATACTGTGGAATGAGCAGTTCTTC.